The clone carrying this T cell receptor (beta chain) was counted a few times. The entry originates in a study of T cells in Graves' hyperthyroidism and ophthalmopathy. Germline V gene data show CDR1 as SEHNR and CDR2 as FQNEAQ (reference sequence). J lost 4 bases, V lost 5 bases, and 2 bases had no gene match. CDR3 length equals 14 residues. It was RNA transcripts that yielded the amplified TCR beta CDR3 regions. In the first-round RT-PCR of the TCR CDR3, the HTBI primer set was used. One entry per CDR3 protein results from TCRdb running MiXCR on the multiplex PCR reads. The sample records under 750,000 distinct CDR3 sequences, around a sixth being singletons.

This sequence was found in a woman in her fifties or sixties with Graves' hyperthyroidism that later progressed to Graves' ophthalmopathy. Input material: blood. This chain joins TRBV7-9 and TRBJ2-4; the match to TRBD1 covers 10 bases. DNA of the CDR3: TGTGCCAGCAGCATGGGACAGGGGAAAAACATTCAGTACTTC. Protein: CASSMGQGKNIQYF.